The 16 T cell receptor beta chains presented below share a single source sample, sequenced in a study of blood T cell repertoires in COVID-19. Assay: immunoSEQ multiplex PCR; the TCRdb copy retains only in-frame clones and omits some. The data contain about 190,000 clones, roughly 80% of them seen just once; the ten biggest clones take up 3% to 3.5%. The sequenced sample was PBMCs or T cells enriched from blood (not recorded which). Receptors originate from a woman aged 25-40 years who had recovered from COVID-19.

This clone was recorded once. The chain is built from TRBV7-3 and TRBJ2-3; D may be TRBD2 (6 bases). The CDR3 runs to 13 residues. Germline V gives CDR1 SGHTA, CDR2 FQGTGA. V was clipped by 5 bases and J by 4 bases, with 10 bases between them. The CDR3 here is CASSGLAADTQYF. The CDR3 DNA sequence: TGTGCCAGCAGCGGGTTAGCGGCAGATACGCAGTATTTT.

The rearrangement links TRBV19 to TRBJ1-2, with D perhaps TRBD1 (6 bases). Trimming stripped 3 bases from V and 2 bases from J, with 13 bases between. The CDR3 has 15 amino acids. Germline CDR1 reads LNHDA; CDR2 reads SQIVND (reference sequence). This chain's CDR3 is CASSIQGLGNYGYTF. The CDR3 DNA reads TGTGCCAGTAGTATCCAGGGGCTAGGAAACTATGGCTACACCTTC.

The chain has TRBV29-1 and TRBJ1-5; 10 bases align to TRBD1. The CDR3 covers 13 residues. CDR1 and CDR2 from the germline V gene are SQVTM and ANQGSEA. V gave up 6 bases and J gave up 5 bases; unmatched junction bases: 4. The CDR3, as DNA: TGCAGCGTGGGGGGGACAGGGGATCAGCCCCAGCATTTT. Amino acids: CSVGGTGDQPQHF.

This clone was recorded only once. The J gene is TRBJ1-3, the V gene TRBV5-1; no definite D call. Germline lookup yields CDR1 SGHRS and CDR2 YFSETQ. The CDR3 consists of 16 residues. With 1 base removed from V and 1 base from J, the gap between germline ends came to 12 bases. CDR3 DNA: TGCGCCAGCAGCTTGAGGAGGTCTGGATCTGGAAACACCATATATTTT. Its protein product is CASSLRRSGSGNTIYF.

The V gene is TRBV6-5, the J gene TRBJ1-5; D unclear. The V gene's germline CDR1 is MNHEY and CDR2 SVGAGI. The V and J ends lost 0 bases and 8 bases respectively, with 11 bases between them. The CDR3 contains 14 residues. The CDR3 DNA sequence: TGTGCCAGCAGTTACTCGACGGGTACCGAGCCCCAGCATTTT. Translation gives CASSYSTGTEPQHF.

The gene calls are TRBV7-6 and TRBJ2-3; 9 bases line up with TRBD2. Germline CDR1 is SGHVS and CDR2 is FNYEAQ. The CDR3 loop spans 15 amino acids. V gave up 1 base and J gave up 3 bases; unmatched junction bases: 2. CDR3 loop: CASSLGTSGTDTQYF. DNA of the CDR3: TGTGCCAGCAGCTTAGGCACTAGCGGGACAGATACGCAGTATTTT.

CDR3 residues: CASSLGRGATEAFF. In nucleotides, the CDR3 is TGTGCCAGCAGCTTGGGACGGGGGGCAACTGAAGCTTTCTTT. The chain carries TRBV11-3 and TRBJ1-1; weak D call: TRBD1 (6 bases). The V and J ends lost 3 bases and 5 bases respectively, with 13 bases between them. This CDR3 spans 14 amino acids. The germline V gene encodes CDR1 SGHNT and CDR2 YENEEA.

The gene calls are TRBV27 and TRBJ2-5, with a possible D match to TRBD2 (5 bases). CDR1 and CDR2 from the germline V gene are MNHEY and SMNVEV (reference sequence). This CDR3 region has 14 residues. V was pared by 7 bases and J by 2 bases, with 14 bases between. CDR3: CASTPRAKQETQYF. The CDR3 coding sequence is TGTGCCAGCACCCCGCGGGCGAAACAAGAGACCCAGTACTTC.

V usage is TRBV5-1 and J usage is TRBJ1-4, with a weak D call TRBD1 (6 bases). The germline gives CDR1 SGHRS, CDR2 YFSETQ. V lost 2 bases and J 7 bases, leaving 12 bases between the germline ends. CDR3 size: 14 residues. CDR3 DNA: TGCGCCAGCAGCTTACAGGGACGGAGTGAAAAACTGTTTTTT. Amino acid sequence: CASSLQGRSEKLFF.

The CDR3 reads CASSELWGGSSPQEQFF. DNA for the CDR3: TGTGCCAGCAGTGAATTGTGGGGGGGCTCCTCGCCTCAGGAGCAGTTCTTC. The V gene is TRBV6-1, the J gene TRBJ2-1; a weak D match, TRBD2 (7 bases). Germline V gene lookup returns CDR1 MNHNS and CDR2 SASEGT. Trimming removed 2 bases at V and 10 bases at J, with 24 bases between. The CDR3 has 17 amino acids.

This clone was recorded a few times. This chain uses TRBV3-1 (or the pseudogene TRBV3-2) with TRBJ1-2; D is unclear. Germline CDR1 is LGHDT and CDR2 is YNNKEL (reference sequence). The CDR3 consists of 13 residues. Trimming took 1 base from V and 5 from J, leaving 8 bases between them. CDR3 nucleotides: TGTGCCAGCAGCCAAGTGGCGGGGTATGGCTACACCTTC. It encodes CASSQVAGYGYTF.

In nucleotides, the CDR3 is TGTGCCAGCAGTAAGGGGGCGGGTGGTGGAAACACCATATATTTT. Translation gives CASSKGAGGGNTIYF. This chain connects TRBV6-5 to TRBJ1-3; 7 bases align to TRBD1. Germline CDR1 MNHEY, CDR2 SVGAGI. V was clipped by 5 bases and J by 3 bases; unmatched bases: 7. The CDR3 has 15 amino acids.

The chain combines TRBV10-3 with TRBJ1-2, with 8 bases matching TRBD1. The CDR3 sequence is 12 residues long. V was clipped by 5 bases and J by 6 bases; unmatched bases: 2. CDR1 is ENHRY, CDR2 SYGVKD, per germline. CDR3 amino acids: CAISPDRDGYTF. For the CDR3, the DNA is TGTGCCATCAGTCCGGACAGGGATGGCTACACCTTC.

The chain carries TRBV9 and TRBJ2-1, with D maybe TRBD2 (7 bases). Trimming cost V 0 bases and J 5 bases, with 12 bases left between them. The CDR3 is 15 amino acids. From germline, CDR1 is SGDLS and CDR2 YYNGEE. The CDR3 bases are TGTGCCAGCAGCGTAGCTAGGGGGGGGAACAATGAGCAGTTCTTC. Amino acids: CASSVARGGNNEQFF.

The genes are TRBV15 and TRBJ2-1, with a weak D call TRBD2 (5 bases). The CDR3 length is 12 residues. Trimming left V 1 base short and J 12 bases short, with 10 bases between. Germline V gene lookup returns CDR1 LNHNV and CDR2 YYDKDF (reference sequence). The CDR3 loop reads CATSRAKSGQFF. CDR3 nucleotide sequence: TGTGCCACCAGCAGAGCCAAGAGCGGGCAGTTCTTC. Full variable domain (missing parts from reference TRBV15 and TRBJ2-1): DAMVIQNPRYQVTQFGKPVTLSCSQTLNHNVMYWYQQKSSQAPKLLFHYYDKDFNNEADTPDNFQSRRPNTSFCFLDIRSPGLGDTAMYLCATSRAKSGQFFGPGTRLTVL.

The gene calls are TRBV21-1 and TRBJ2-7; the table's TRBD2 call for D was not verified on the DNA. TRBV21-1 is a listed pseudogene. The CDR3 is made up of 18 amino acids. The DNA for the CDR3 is TGTGCCAGCAGCAATCGGACTAGCGGGATATCGATCCGATACGAGCAGTACTTC. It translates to CASSNRTSGISIRYEQYF.